Listed below are T cell receptor beta chains from one sample, sequenced in a study of a mutant IDH1 vaccine in newly diagnosed glioma. Sequencing was performed with immunoSEQ multiplex PCR; in TCRdb, only in-frame clones are kept and a portion is missing. Found here are under 90,000 clones, around 79% of them singletons; the top ten hold over 8%. Source: PBMCs, taken from a glioma patient treated with radiotherapy, temozolomide or both. The source of these receptors is a man between 45 and 60 years old with glioma. The conserved cysteine and the conserved F or W are not part of the CDR3 here. Fields, in order: J gene, V gene, CDR3 protein.

j_call: TRBJ1-4
v_call: TRBV6-1
cdr3_aa: ASSRGESNEKLF

j_call: TRBJ2-7
v_call: TRBV5-1
cdr3_aa: ASTSTGGSVEQY

j_call: TRBJ1-1
v_call: TRBV7-9
cdr3_aa: ASSLPGGSTEAF

j_call: TRBJ2-1
v_call: TRBV5-1
cdr3_aa: ASSLDGGYNEQF

j_call: TRBJ2-7
v_call: TRBV7-9
cdr3_aa: ASSLQGHSYEQY

j_call: TRBJ1-3
v_call: TRBV4-1
cdr3_aa: ASSQDSGGLSGNTIY

j_call: TRBJ1-3
v_call: TRBV5-4
cdr3_aa: ASSASYQDTIY

j_call: TRBJ2-1
v_call: TRBV20-1
cdr3_aa: SDRDNEQF

j_call: TRBJ1-2
v_call: TRBV4-1
cdr3_aa: ASSHGQGAPYGYT

j_call: TRBJ1-1
v_call: TRBV6-6
cdr3_aa: ASSPLGHTEAF

j_call: TRBJ1-6
v_call: TRBV11-2
cdr3_aa: ASSETENSPLH

j_call: TRBJ1-1
v_call: TRBV11-2
cdr3_aa: ASSFGGGDTEAF

j_call: TRBJ2-5
v_call: TRBV27
cdr3_aa: ASSFRLRETQY

j_call: TRBJ1-1
v_call: TRBV7-2
cdr3_aa: ASSFRDRAPPEAF

j_call: TRBJ1-5
v_call: TRBV9
cdr3_aa: ASSAYGGHQPQH

j_call: TRBJ1-1
v_call: TRBV6-5
cdr3_aa: AGTRGRTNEAF

j_call: TRBJ1-3
v_call: TRBV5-6
cdr3_aa: ASSGYGTATGNTIY

j_call: TRBJ1-6
v_call: TRBV5-1
cdr3_aa: ASSPGTRDNSPLH

j_call: TRBJ2-7
v_call: TRBV7-2
cdr3_aa: ASSLTTGAEQY

j_call: TRBJ1-3
v_call: TRBV30
cdr3_aa: ASNPRNMGGNTIY

j_call: TRBJ2-5
v_call: TRBV5-6
cdr3_aa: ASSRQGGKETQY

j_call: TRBJ1-3
v_call: TRBV4-2
cdr3_aa: ASSQDEGSGNTIY

j_call: TRBJ2-1
v_call: TRBV19
cdr3_aa: ASTEIYGEREQF

j_call: TRBJ2-5
v_call: TRBV19
cdr3_aa: ASSIGGGTQY

j_call: TRBJ2-7
v_call: TRBV18
cdr3_aa: ASSQDNGGYEQY

j_call: TRBJ1-2
v_call: TRBV6-5
cdr3_aa: ASSYQGYGYT

j_call: TRBJ1-4
v_call: TRBV2
cdr3_aa: ASMDDGEKLF